Below, 10 T cell receptor beta chains from the same sample are listed, as sequenced in a study of T cell responses to AZD1222 COVID-19 vaccine. The assay was immunoSEQ multiplex PCR, and TCRdb's table has in-frame clones only and misses some. Here the sample spans tens of thousands of clones, more than 75% being singletons. The sequencing used peripheral blood, collected 28 days after the second AZD1222 dose. The receptors here all came from an adult who received the AZD1222 COVID-19 vaccine.

The chain recombines TRBV5-1 with TRBJ2-1; 8 bases fit TRBD2. The germline CDR1 and CDR2 sequences are SGHRS and YFSETQ. V shed 4 bases and J 0 bases; nucleotides not matched to a gene: 6. The CDR3 sequence is 16 residues long. CDR3 coding DNA: TGCGCCAGCAGCGAGAACCTAGCGGGCTCCTACAATGAGCAGTTCTTC. Residues: CASSENLAGSYNEQFF.

This clone showed up just a few times. This rearrangement joins TRBV10-3 to TRBJ1-5, with D possibly TRBD1 on 6 matching bases. CDR1 and CDR2 (germline): ENHRY, SYGVKD. The CDR3 runs to 14 residues. The germline V and J ends were trimmed by 11 bases and 6 bases, with 20 bases remaining between them. The DNA for the CDR3 is TGTGCCTCCAACCCTACAGGGTCGGGTCAGCCCCAGCATTTT. Its protein product is CASNPTGSGQPQHF.

This clone showed up just a few times. The identical CDR3 is also encoded by other nucleotide sequences in the sample. The rearrangement links TRBV15 to TRBJ2-7; 8 bases are a match to TRBD1. The length of the CDR3 is 13 residues. Germline CDR1 reads LNHNV; CDR2 reads YYDKDF (reference sequence). J gave up 6 bases and V 0 bases, and 1 base lay outside the gene matches. CDR3 residues: CATSREDRGEQYV. CDR3 coding DNA: TGTGCCACCAGCAGAGAAGACAGGGGCGAGCAGTACGTC.

The gene calls are TRBV7-6 and TRBJ1-2; tentative D call: TRBD1 (5 bases). The CDR3 extends over 15 amino acids. V was clipped by 5 bases and J by 2 bases, with 15 bases between them. The germline V gene encodes CDR1 SGHVS and CDR2 FNYEAQ. Here the CDR3 DNA reads TGTGCCAGCAGCCCCTTTAATGACAGAAACTATGGCTACACCTTC. As protein: CASSPFNDRNYGYTF.

This chain uses TRBV2 with TRBJ1-1; D not certain. The ends were cut back, 8 bases at V and 5 bases at J, with 9 bases in the middle. CDR1 is SNHLY and CDR2 is FYNNEI in the germline V gene. There are 11 residues in the CDR3. Written as DNA, the CDR3 is TGTGCCAGCGGTGGGGTAACTGAAGCTTTCTTT. Amino acids: CASGGVTEAFF.

The CDR3 sequence is CASSSPSLDKNIQYF. The DNA of the CDR3 is TGCGCCAGCAGCTCTCCCTCGCTCGACAAAAACATTCAGTACTTC. This chain joins TRBV5-1 and TRBJ2-4; the D is unclear. Germline CDR1 reads SGHRS; CDR2 reads YFSETQ. The CDR3 runs 15 residues. Between the trimmed V and J ends, which lost 3 bases and 3 bases, there was a span of 13 bases.

The chain joins TRBV12-5 to TRBJ1-1, with 8 bases identical to TRBD1. V was pared by 5 bases and J by 6 bases, with 11 bases of the junction left unmatched. CDR3 size: 15 residues. Germline CDR1 is LGHNT and CDR2 is FRNRAP. CDR3 sequence: CASGTGQERVPEAFF. CDR3 sequence (DNA): TGTGCTAGTGGTACGGGACAGGAGCGCGTGCCTGAAGCTTTCTTT.

This clone was observed a few times. This rearrangement joins TRBV5-8 to TRBJ2-3; D ambiguous. CDR1 is SGHTS, CDR2 YDEGEE, per germline. The CDR3 has 16 amino acids. V gave up 3 bases and J gave up 1 base, with 15 bases separating them. DNA for the CDR3: TGTGCCAGCAGCTCCCGTGTTGACCAGGGCACAGATACGCAGTATTTT. Its translation is CASSSRVDQGTDTQYF.

The V gene is TRBV5-6, the J gene TRBJ2-1, with 8 bases that match TRBD1. Losses at the gene ends were 0 bases for V and 8 bases for J; bases not matched to a gene: 7. Germline V gene data show CDR1 as SGHDT and CDR2 as YYEEEE. CDR3 length equals 15 residues. The CDR3 nucleotides read TGTGCCAGCAGCTTGGTTCAGGGGGCCCCCTATGAGCAGTTCTTC. This codes for CASSLVQGAPYEQFF.

The chain has TRBV5-1 and TRBJ1-6; 7 bases align to TRBD1. Trimming removed 0 bases from V and 7 bases from J; junction bases left unmatched: 4. Germline V CDR1 and CDR2: SGHRS, YFSETQ. The CDR3 contains 15 residues. CDR3 DNA: TGCGCCAGCAGCTTGGGACAGGGAATGAATTCACCCCTCCACTTT. Its translation: CASSLGQGMNSPLHF.